The 31 T cell receptor beta chains below come from one sample, sequenced in a study of shared T cell receptors in the human thymus. Profiling relied on immunoSEQ multiplex PCR, and the TCRdb table lists in-frame clones only, not all of them. This repertoire shows 700,000 to 750,000 clones, approximately 83% found once; its top ten account for 0.008% to 0.011%. Another study also made use of these data, one on human thymus T cells.

The specimen was thymocytes. These receptors were collected from a girl in the first two years of life with a congenital heart defect.

The chain carries TRBV6-5 and TRBJ2-2; TRBD1 agrees at 7 bases. The CDR3 totals 15 residues. Trimming at V came to 0 bases and at J to 8 bases, leaving 6 bases not matched to a gene. Germline V CDR1 and CDR2: MNHEY, SVGAGI. The CDR3 is CASSYSRGRGGELFF. As DNA, the CDR3 is TGTGCCAGCAGTTACTCTAGGGGGCGCGGGGGGGAGCTGTTTTTT.

The CDR3 bases are TGTGCCAGCAGCCTGTCGGACAGGAGCAATCAGCCCCAGCATTTT. Its translation: CASSLSDRSNQPQHF. The chain combines TRBV27 with TRBJ1-5, with TRBD1 matching over 7 bases. V lost 6 bases and J lost 1; bases outside the gene matches: 6. Germline CDR1 reads MNHEY; CDR2 reads SMNVEV (reference sequence). The CDR3 contains 15 residues.

The chain is built from TRBV4-3 and TRBJ1-1; D remains ambiguous. The V gene's germline CDR1 is LGHNA and CDR2 YSLEER. This CDR3 has 16 residues. Trimming shortened V by 0 bases and J by 2 bases, and 13 bases separated the two germline ends. The CDR3 sequence is CASSQEPWTTNTEAFF. CDR3 in DNA: TGCGCCAGCAGCCAAGAACCCTGGACTACAAACACTGAAGCTTTCTTT.

The chain employs TRBV2 and TRBJ1-1; D is uncertain. V was pared by 6 bases and J by 1 base, with 24 bases between. Germline CDR1 reads SNHLY; CDR2 reads FYNNEI. CDR3 length equals 18 residues. The CDR3 loop reads CASSDSRGSMWWNTEAFF. The DNA of the CDR3 is TGTGCCAGCAGCGACTCCCGCGGATCGATGTGGTGGAACACTGAAGCTTTCTTT.

This clone was counted a few times. J is TRBJ1-5 and V is TRBV5-5, with TRBD1 identical over 8 bases. After removal of 2 bases from V and 3 bases from J, the junction contained 10 bases not matched to a gene. The CDR3 runs to 17 residues. Germline lookup yields CDR1 SGHKS and CDR2 YYEKEE (reference sequence). Here the CDR3 DNA reads TGTGCCAGCAGCTTAGTTACCGGGACAGGTAACAATCAGCCCCAGCATTTT. Translated, it gives CASSLVTGTGNNQPQHF.

The chain links TRBV2 to TRBJ2-7; 8 bases fit TRBD1. Germline lookup yields CDR1 SNHLY and CDR2 FYNNEI. Unmatched junction bases numbered 2, after V lost 4 bases and J lost 0 bases. This CDR3 contains 14 residues. The CDR3 sequence: CASSGTGSSYEQYF. Written as DNA, the CDR3 is TGTGCCAGCAGTGGGACAGGGAGCTCCTACGAGCAGTACTTC.

This clone appeared once. V is TRBV28 and J is TRBJ2-7; 10 bases are shared with TRBD1. The length of the CDR3 is 17 residues. CDR1 and CDR2 from the germline V gene are MDHEN and SYDVKM. The CDR3 sequence: CVSSPITSGTGAYEQYF. CDR3 nucleotide sequence: TGTGTTTCCTCTCCGATCACATCCGGGACAGGGGCCTACGAGCAGTACTTC. Complete variable domain (other parts from reference TRBV28 and TRBJ2-7): DVKVTQSSRYLVKRTGEKVFLECVQDMDHENMFWYRQDPGLGLRLIYFSYDVKMKEKGDIPEGYSVSREKKERFSLILESASTNQTSMYLCVSSPITSGTGAYEQYFGPGTRLTVT.

This chain joins TRBV13 and TRBJ2-7; 8 nucleotides match TRBD2. CDR1 and CDR2 (germline): PRHDT, FYEKMQ (reference sequence). Unmatched junction bases numbered 9, after V lost 2 bases and J lost 6 bases. The CDR3 loop spans 15 amino acids. The CDR3: CASSLRRSGGSEQYF. In DNA form, the CDR3 reads TGTGCCAGCAGCTTACGACGCAGCGGGGGATCCGAGCAGTACTTC.

This chain uses TRBV19 with TRBJ1-1; D unresolved. Germline loops: CDR1 LNHDA, CDR2 SQIVND (reference sequence). The ends were cut back, 5 bases at V and 5 bases at J, with 18 bases in the middle. The CDR3 loop spans 15 amino acids. The CDR3 DNA reads TGTGCCAGTAGTCTCCCCCGGGTCAGAGCGACTGAAGCTTTCTTT. Its protein product is CASSLPRVRATEAFF. The whole variable domain, filled in from reference TRBV19 and TRBJ1-1, reads DGGITQSPKYLFRKEGQNVTLSCEQNLNHDAMYWYRQDPGQGLRLIYYSQIVNDFQKGDIAEGYSVSREKKESFPLTVTSAQKNPTAFYLCASSLPRVRATEAFFGQGTRLTVV.

This clone was seen only once. This chain links TRBV6-1 with TRBJ2-3; maybe TRBD2 (5 bases). The germline V gene has CDR1 MNHNS and CDR2 SASEGT. The CDR3 contains 15 residues. Between the trimmed V and J ends, which lost 6 bases and 1 base, there was a span of 14 bases. This CDR3 reads CASRSVTKGTDTQYF. CDR3 DNA: TGTGCCAGCAGAAGCGTGACTAAAGGCACAGATACGCAGTATTTT.

V usage is TRBV7-7 and J usage is TRBJ2-5; the D gene is possibly TRBD1 (6 bases). CDR1 is SSHAT, CDR2 FNYEAQ, per germline (reference sequence). The CDR3 consists of 15 residues. Trimming pared 5 bases from V and 2 bases from J, leaving 15 bases between. CDR3 bases: TGTGCCAGCAGCGTAATGGGGACACCTCAAGAGACCCAGTACTTC. Amino acid sequence: CASSVMGTPQETQYF.

The rearrangement uses TRBV10-2 and TRBJ2-5; tentative D call: TRBD2 (5 bases). Germline CDR1 is WSHSY and CDR2 is SAAADI. This CDR3 spans 13 amino acids. V lost 2 bases, J lost 4 bases, and 8 bases lay in between. CDR3: CASSEPGGETQYF. CDR3 sequence (DNA): TGCGCCAGCAGTGAGCCCGGAGGAGAGACCCAGTACTTC.

The rearrangement links TRBV7-9 to TRBJ2-2; D is unresolved. Germline assignment: CDR1 SEHNR and CDR2 FQNEAQ (reference sequence). The V end lost 5 bases, the J end lost 4 bases, and 20 bases lay between the germline ends. This CDR3 contains 17 residues. CDR3 nucleotides: TGTGCCAGCAGCCCCCGTGAAGAAGCAAAATCCACCGGGGAGCTGTTTTTT. It is translated as CASSPREEAKSTGELFF. Full variable domain (rest looked up from reference TRBV7-9 and TRBJ2-2): DTGVSQNPRHKITKRGQNVTFRCDPISEHNRLYWYRQTLGQGPEFLTYFQNEAQLEKSRLLSDRFSAERPKGSFSTLEIQRTEQGDSAMYLCASSPREEAKSTGELFFGEGSRLTVL.

The genes are TRBV5-1 and TRBJ1-2; D might be TRBD1 (6 bases). Between the trimmed V and J ends, which lost 5 bases and 10 bases, there was a span of 27 bases. This CDR3 comprises 16 residues. CDR1 SGHRS and CDR2 YFSETQ come from the germline V gene. DNA of the CDR3: TGCGCCAGCAGGGTGCCGGAGGATCCCAGGGGCTCCCTCTACACCTTC. It specifies CASRVPEDPRGSLYTF.

The chain joins TRBV10-3 to TRBJ1-2; D gene ambiguous. V was clipped by 2 bases and J by 6 bases, with 10 bases between them. The length of the CDR3 is 13 residues. Germline values: CDR1 ENHRY, CDR2 SYGVKD. The CDR3 bases are TGTGCCATCAGTGAGGGCCTTCACGATGGCTACACCTTC. Its protein product is CAISEGLHDGYTF.

The chain uses TRBV21-1 and TRBJ1-5; the table's D call, TRBD1, was not checked against the DNA. TRBV21-1 is a listed pseudogene. There are 17 residues in the CDR3. CDR3 sequence (DNA): TGTGCCAGCAGCAAATCCGGGGACAGCGATACCAATCAGCCCCAGCATTTT. Residues: CASSKSGDSDTNQPQHF.

J is TRBJ2-7 and V is TRBV2; TRBD1 aligns across 8 bases. Trimming at V came to 7 bases and at J to 3 bases, leaving 2 bases not matched to a gene. Germline-derived CDR1 and CDR2 are SNHLY and FYNNEI. The CDR3 runs to 12 residues. The CDR3 spells CASIGQGYEQYF. CDR3 sequence (DNA): TGTGCCAGCATCGGACAGGGCTACGAGCAGTACTTC.

The genes are TRBV28 and TRBJ2-7, with 8 positions matching TRBD1. Germline-derived CDR1 and CDR2 are MDHEN and SYDVKM. The ends lost 9 bases at V and 4 bases at J; junction bases unmatched: 14. The CDR3 sequence is 15 residues long. CDR3 protein: CASGSRQGKSYEQYF. The CDR3 DNA is TGTGCCAGTGGGTCAAGACAGGGGAAAAGTTACGAGCAGTACTTC.

The CDR3: CASSHRTGVLATNEKLFF. The CDR3 DNA sequence: TGTGCCAGCAGCCACAGGACAGGAGTCCTTGCAACTAATGAAAAACTGTTTTTT. The chain couples TRBV7-2 to TRBJ1-4, with 7 nucleotides matching TRBD1. Germline lookup yields CDR1 SGHTA and CDR2 FQGNSA. The CDR3 contains 18 residues. V shed 5 bases and J 0 bases; nucleotides not matched to a gene: 12.

The CDR3 spells CASSQGPGMNTEAFF. The CDR3 region has the DNA TGTGCCAGCAGCCAAGGTCCCGGGATGAACACTGAAGCTTTCTTT. The chain combines TRBV14 with TRBJ1-1; D remains ambiguous. The CDR3 is 15 residues long. Germline V CDR1 and CDR2: SGHDN, FVKESK. The V gene lost 1 base and the J gene lost 0 bases, with 9 bases spanning the gap.

V is TRBV5-1 and J is TRBJ1-2; 10 nucleotides agree with TRBD1. The V gene's germline CDR1 is SGHRS and CDR2 YFSETQ. The CDR3 is 15 amino acids. After removal of 1 base from V and 12 bases from J, the junction contained 12 bases not matched to a gene. The CDR3, as DNA: TGCGCCAGCAGCTTGACCCCCGGGACAGGGGTTTATCACACCTTC. Translating gives CASSLTPGTGVYHTF.

This chain joins TRBV7-2 and TRBJ1-2, with TRBD1 identical over 8 bases. The length of the CDR3 is 15 residues. Germline CDR1 SGHTA, CDR2 FQGNSA. The ends lost 5 bases at V and 6 bases at J; junction bases unmatched: 11. This CDR3 reads CASSQTTGVAHGYTF. The CDR3, as DNA: TGTGCCAGCAGCCAAACGACAGGGGTGGCACATGGCTACACCTTC.

The gene calls are TRBV5-8 and TRBJ2-7; D not resolved. The length of the CDR3 is 11 residues. Germline V gene lookup returns CDR1 SGHTS and CDR2 YDEGEE. Trimming removed 4 bases from V and 3 bases from J, with 5 bases in between. The CDR3 DNA sequence: TGTGCCAGCAGCCAAAACTACGAGCAGTACTTC. This translates into CASSQNYEQYF. The variable domain in full, with the rest retrieved from reference TRBV5-8 and TRBJ2-7, is EAGVTQSPTHLIKTRGQQATLRCSPISGHTSVYWYQQALGLGLQFLLWYDEGEERNRGNFPPRFSGRQFPNYSSELNVNALELEDSALYLCASSQNYEQYFGPGTRLTVT.

The V gene is TRBV29-1, the J gene TRBJ1-1; D is unclear. The CDR3 is made up of 11 amino acids. V shed 2 bases and J shed 6 bases, with 7 bases lying between them. Germline V gene sequence: CDR1 SQVTM, CDR2 ANQGSEA. The chain's CDR3 is CSVENEAEAFF. In DNA, the CDR3 is TGCAGCGTTGAAAATGAGGCTGAAGCTTTCTTT.

The CDR3 bases are TGTGCCAGCAGCTACTTAGCGGGAGGTTACGAGCAGTACTTC. Protein sequence: CASSYLAGGYEQYF. The V gene is TRBV7-6, the J gene TRBJ2-7, with 10 nucleotides matching TRBD2. V trimming: 4 bases; J trimming: 4 bases; junction bases outside the gene matches: 4. Looked up from germline, CDR1 is SGHVS and CDR2 is FNYEAQ. CDR3 length: 14 amino acids.

This clone was seen a handful of times. The rearrangement uses TRBV6-4 and TRBJ2-1; the match to TRBD1 covers 9 bases. The CDR3 sequence is 20 residues long. V lost 4 bases and J lost 2; bases outside the gene matches: 18. Germline assignment: CDR1 MRHNA and CDR2 SNTAGT. The CDR3 DNA sequence: TGTGCCAGCAGTGCGACAGGGGGTAGAGTGGCGACTAGAACCTACAATGAGCAGTTCTTC. Residues: CASSATGGRVATRTYNEQFF.

The chain uses TRBV4-3 and TRBJ2-1, with TRBD1 matching over 9 bases. Germline V gene lookup returns CDR1 LGHNA and CDR2 YSLEER. Trimming cost V 0 bases and J 3 bases; bases outside gene matches: 6. The CDR3 length is 17 residues. CDR3 sequence: CASSQDRDRERYNEQFF. The CDR3 DNA sequence: TGCGCCAGCAGCCAAGACCGGGACAGGGAACGCTACAATGAGCAGTTCTTC.

The rearrangement joins TRBV5-6 to TRBJ1-1, with D uncertain. V lost 0 bases, J lost 2 bases, and 11 bases lay in between. Germline V gene data show CDR1 as SGHDT and CDR2 as YYEEEE. This CDR3 contains 15 residues. CDR3 in amino acids: CASSLARCGNTEAFF. In DNA, the CDR3 is TGTGCCAGCAGCTTGGCCAGGTGTGGCAACACTGAAGCTTTCTTT.

The genes are TRBV19 and TRBJ1-2, with a possible D match to TRBD1 (5 bases). The CDR3 length is 15 residues. Trimming left V 8 bases short and J 8 bases short, with 24 bases between. Germline lookup yields CDR1 LNHDA and CDR2 SQIVND (reference sequence). CDR3 residues: CASAYAAGGPGGYTF. The CDR3 nucleotides are TGTGCCAGTGCCTATGCCGCGGGGGGACCAGGGGGCTACACCTTC.

In this sample, this clone turned up a few times. This chain links TRBV10-3 with TRBJ1-6; the D is unclear. The CDR3 extends over 15 amino acids. With 3 bases removed from V and 8 bases from J, the gap between germline ends came to 14 bases. Germline-derived CDR1 and CDR2 are ENHRY and SYGVKD. CDR3 residues: CAISDVVPPHSPLHF. As DNA, the CDR3 is TGTGCCATCAGTGATGTAGTGCCTCCCCATTCACCCCTCCACTTT.

The chain uses TRBV28 and TRBJ1-6; D gene ambiguous. Germline values: CDR1 MDHEN, CDR2 SYDVKM. The V end lost 1 base, the J end lost 7 bases, and 14 bases lay between the germline ends. The CDR3 runs 16 residues. CDR3 sequence: CASSLSEVRVNSPLHF. CDR3 coding DNA: TGTGCCAGCAGTTTATCGGAGGTTCGGGTAAATTCACCCCTCCACTTT.